This TCR beta chain was identified during a study of blood T cell repertoires in COVID-19. Study as a whole: T cells, B-cell-depleted T cells, or PBMCs provided the cDNA or gDNA that served as material.

This clone came up a few times. As handled by the study authors: The assay estimated nucleated cells by amplifying reference gene primers. Clones were sequenced by immunoSEQ multiplex PCR, and TCRdb holds only the in-frame ones, with some missing. V and J calls and clone size are given by that table; D and trimming were obtained from the DNA. Seen here are about 41,000 clones, about 88% observed once, and the top ten hold 4.8%. This TCR came from a human donor in a cohort sampled during active COVID-19. The sample was peripheral blood.

CDR3 sequence (DNA): TGTGCCTGGAGCAGAATCGGGGGGCGTACTGAAGCTTTCTTT. Its protein is CAWSRIGGRTEAFF. The chain combines TRBV30 with TRBJ1-1; TRBD1 is a possible D gene (6 bases). Germline-derived CDR1 and CDR2 are GTSNPN and SVGIG (reference sequence). V was shortened by 3 bases and J by 5 bases, with 16 bases between the two germline ends. The CDR3 has 14 residues.